These 6 T cell receptor beta chains were all obtained from the same sample, sequenced in a study of T-cell reconstitution after alpha-beta-depleted transplantation in children. Unique molecular identifiers were built into the TCRbeta library. Via MiXCR, TCRdb re-called the PCR reads, giving one row per CDR3 protein. The table lists some 500,000 distinct CDR3 sequences, around a third of them singletons, with approximately 2.3% in the top ten. This specimen was PBMCs from the stem cell graft donor, taken from the stem cell graft. The receptors were gathered from a human donor who donated a stem cell graft to a child with aplastic anemia.

The DNA of the CDR3 is TGCGCCAGCAGCTTACCGGGACAGGCTGAAGCTTTCTTT. It translates to CASSLPGQAEAFF. V and J are TRBV5-1 and TRBJ1-1; 8 bases are shared with TRBD1. After removal of 2 bases from V and 6 bases from J, the junction contained 3 bases not matched to a gene. Germline CDR1 is SGHRS and CDR2 is YFSETQ. This CDR3 spans 13 amino acids.

The chain is built from TRBV24-1 and TRBJ1-5; D is unclear. CDR1 is KGHDR, CDR2 SFDVKD, per germline. Trimming took off 3 bases at V and 0 bases at J, with 8 bases between the two ends. This CDR3 region has 15 residues. This chain's CDR3 is CATSDKRASNQPQHF. CDR3 DNA sequence: TGTGCCACCAGTGATAAGAGGGCTAGCAATCAGCCCCAGCATTTT.

The rearrangement joins TRBV12-3 or TRBV12-4 to TRBJ2-3; D not resolved. The CDR3 consists of 15 residues. Trimming shortened V by 2 bases and J by 0 bases, and 9 bases separated the two germline ends. The CDR3 region is CASSLFQPSTDTQYF. Here the CDR3 DNA reads TGTGCCAGCAGTTTATTCCAGCCTAGCACAGATACGCAGTATTTT.

This clonotype was seen a handful of times. J is TRBJ1-1 and V is TRBV12-5; TRBD1 might be the D (6 bases). Trimming shortened V by 0 bases and J by 1 base, and 15 bases separated the two germline ends. The CDR3 runs to 17 residues. The germline V gene has CDR1 LGHNT and CDR2 FRNRAP. Written as DNA, the CDR3 is TGTGCTAGTGGTTTGGTAAGGGGGAGCGGGAGGAACACTGAAGCTTTCTTT. It encodes CASGLVRGSGRNTEAFF.

The chain combines TRBV6-1 with TRBJ2-5, with 9 bases lining up with TRBD2. The CDR3 spans 14 residues. The ends lost 4 bases at V and 4 bases at J; junction bases unmatched: 4. Germline V gene data show CDR1 as MNHNS and CDR2 as SASEGT. CDR3 DNA sequence: TGTGCCAGCAGTGTAGCGGGAGTAGGAGAGACCCAGTACTTC. Translating it yields CASSVAGVGETQYF.

The chain uses TRBV15 and TRBJ2-2; D tentatively fits TRBD1 or TRBD2 (5 bases each). Looked up from germline, CDR1 is LNHNV and CDR2 is YYDKDF (reference sequence). V lost 5 bases to trimming and J lost 6 bases, with 16 bases between them. The CDR3 loop spans 15 amino acids. The CDR3 region is CATSAPGPLSGELFF. For the CDR3, the DNA is TGTGCCACCAGCGCACCGGGACCCCTGTCCGGGGAGCTGTTTTTT.